The table lists the clone carrying this T cell receptor (beta chain) with a few counts. Its specificity is not known. The read finishes 3 residues shy of the CDR3 end, and the germline J gene is used to complete it. Trimming left V 2 bases short and J 1 base short, with 9 bases between. From germline, CDR1 is SGHAT and CDR2 FQNNGV. CDR3 length: 14 amino acids. The sample comes from a study of T cell clonality in common variable immunodeficiency. Study-wide findings and caveats: Common variable immunodeficiency TCR beta sequences reportedly had fewer deletions and N-nucleotide insertions.

The assay was immunoSEQ multiplex PCR, and TCRdb's table has in-frame clones only and misses some. The sample holds about 25,000 clones, and no clone turns up only once. The chain couples TRBV11-2 to TRBJ2-7; a weak D match, TRBD2 (6 bases). The sequence was collected from a human donor with common variable immunodeficiency. The sequenced sample was peripheral blood mononuclear cells. CDR3 DNA (partial): TGTGCCAGCAGCTTACATCGGGGGTCCTACGAG. Amino acid sequence: CASSLHRGSYE. The entire CDR3 is CASSLHRGSYEQYF.